This T cell receptor beta chain was identified in a study of blood T cell repertoires in COVID-19. Study details: There were acute and convalescent COVID-19 samples, and they came from the United States, Italy and Spain.

CDR3 length: 13 residues. CDR1 is SGHNT, CDR2 YYREEE, per germline (reference sequence). The V gene lost 0 bases and the J gene lost 6 bases, with 8 bases spanning the gap. Per the original data handling: Reference gene primer amplification in the assay estimated nucleated cell counts. Measured with immunoSEQ multiplex PCR; TCRdb has only the in-frame clones, and not every one. The V and J calls and the clone size are those of that table, but D and trimming were determined from the DNA. The table lists 65,000 to 85,000 clones, 70% to 80% of them singletons. The TCR was taken from a man in his fifties or sixties with active or convalescent COVID-19. The sequencing input was peripheral blood. The V and J genes are TRBV5-4 and TRBJ2-3, with a tentative D call TRBD1 (5 bases). The CDR3 region has the DNA TGTGCCAGCAGCTTGGCCAGGGCTGATACGCAGTATTTT. Translation gives CASSLARADTQYF. The variable domain in full, with the rest retrieved from reference TRBV5-4 and TRBJ2-3, is ETGVTQSPTHLIKTRGQQVTLRCSSQSGHNTVSWYQQALGQGPQFIFQYYREEENGRGNFPPRFSGLQFPNYSSELNVNALELDDSALYLCASSLARADTQYFGPGTRLTVL.